The clone carrying this TCR beta chain was observed a few times. Its target is not known. Cultured CD4+ T-cell DNA underwent Oncomine TCR Beta short-read sequencing. TCRdb re-called the PCR reads with MiXCR, one entry per CDR3 protein. The sample carries about 4,900 distinct CDR3 sequences, about 28% recorded once. CDR3 length equals 15 residues. V was pared by 6 bases and J by 0 bases, with 12 bases between. From germline, CDR1 is MNHNS and CDR2 SASEGT. These data belong to a study of vaccination and CD4 T cells after COVID-19. Treatment here: 10-day PBMC culture with coronavirus spike peptide pools or control peptides (ViraFEST assay). CD4+ T cells that came from the unexposed donor were collected before the COVID-19 pandemic (2011-2018). General study findings and limits: Convalescent patients' median share of reactive clones seen only post-vaccination was 70% to 90%.

This sequence originates from a human donor in good health. The sequencing input was CD4+ T cells from blood, cultured in vitro. The chain recombines TRBV6-1 with TRBJ1-3; tentative D call: TRBD1 (5 bases). The DNA of the CDR3 is TGTGCCAGCAGCCAGGGCATGATCTCTGGAAACACCATATATTTT. Its translation: CASSQGMISGNTIYF.